The 22 T cell receptor beta chains in this list originate from one sample, sequenced in a study of tumor-infiltrating lymphocytes in oesophageal squamous cell carcinoma (dated by TCRdb to 2016 to 2018). The method behind the library was PCR. The sequencer was an Illumina HiSeq 2000. Clones were called with MiXCR by TCRdb after fastp trimmed the public reads at Q25, and only in-frame beta chains were retained. Rows are combined by CDR3 protein, so each entry shows the most common genes and DNA. The sample table shows approximately 21,000 distinct CDR3 sequences, and more than 30% are seen once. The top ten clones comprise roughly 37% of the sample. The sequencing sample was made of esophageal tumor tissue. All receptors derive from a male donor with esophageal squamous cell carcinoma.

The table lists this clonotype with a few counts. The rearrangement uses TRBV4-3 and TRBJ2-1; 10 nucleotides line up with TRBD2. This CDR3 spans 17 amino acids. V gave up 1 base and J gave up 1 base; unmatched junction bases: 4. The germline V gene encodes CDR1 LGHNA and CDR2 YSLEER. The CDR3 nucleotides read TGCGCCAGCAGCCAAGGACTAGCGGGCAGATCCTACAATGAGCAGTTCTTC. Protein: CASSQGLAGRSYNEQFF.

This clonotype was seen many times. The genes are TRBV7-2 and TRBJ1-2; perhaps TRBD1 as D (5 bases). CDR3 length equals 14 residues. Germline CDR1 SGHTA, CDR2 FQGNSA. The germline V and J ends were trimmed by 2 bases and 2 bases, with 9 bases remaining between them. The DNA of the CDR3 is TGTGCCAGCAGCTTATCGCCAGGGAACTATGGCTACACCTTC. Its translation: CASSLSPGNYGYTF.

This clonotype was seen a single time. The rearrangement uses TRBV7-2 and TRBJ2-4; possibly TRBD1 for D (5 bases). The DNA end is more similar to TRBJ2-7, so the J call may be wrong. CDR3 length: 15 residues. In germline, CDR1 is SGHTA, CDR2 FQGNSA. The CDR3 loop is CASSLESWGPYEQYF. In nucleotides, the CDR3 is TGTGCCAGCAGCTTAGAGTCCTGGGGCCCCTACGAGCAGTACTTC.

V usage is TRBV12-3 or TRBV12-4 and J usage is TRBJ2-5; 7 bases are shared with TRBD2. V gave up 3 bases and J gave up 11 bases; unmatched junction bases: 15. The CDR3 has 15 amino acids. The CDR3 reads CASSLSRDYPGEQYF. The CDR3, as DNA: TGTGCCAGCAGTTTGTCGAGGGACTACCCGGGGGAGCAGTACTTC.

On this clonotype: The DNA is left out, because the CDR3 cannot be placed on it with certainty; the CDR3 is given as TCRdb lists it. V usage is TRBV12-3 or TRBV12-4 and J usage is TRBJ2-6; TRBD1, as called in the table, went unchecked against the DNA. A total of 16 residues make up the CDR3, ends included. The CDR3 loop is CASSYPGPQKHSVLRF.

This clonotype has a handful of counts. The chain combines TRBV5-1 with TRBJ2-3, with D possibly being TRBD1 or TRBD2 (5 bases each). The end of the DNA aligns better with TRBJ2-7, so the J call may be wrong. Germline V gives CDR1 SGHRS, CDR2 YFSETQ. This CDR3 comprises 14 residues. CDR3 sequence reads: CASSFGTDTYEQYF. CDR3 nucleotides: TGCGCCAGCAGCTTTGGGACGGATACCTACGAGCAGTACTTC.

This clonotype was observed once. The junction departs from germline at one end; a sequencing error may be responsible. The rearrangement links TRBV7-8 to TRBJ1-5, with TRBD1 as a possible D gene (6 bases). The germline V gene has CDR1 SGHVS and CDR2 FQNEAQ. This CDR3 region has 15 residues. The CDR3 DNA is TGTGCCAGCAGCTTAGCGGGACATACTAATCAGCCCCGGCATTTT. This codes for CASSLAGHTNQPRHF.

This chain joins TRBV7-9 and TRBJ2-7, with TRBD2 identical over 9 bases. The J call is uncertain, as TRBJ2-1 better fits the DNA end. The CDR3 consists of 15 residues. The germline CDR1 and CDR2 sequences are SEHNR and FQNEAQ (reference sequence). The CDR3 region is CASSFGLAGRGEQFF. The CDR3 DNA is TGTGCCAGCAGCTTCGGTCTAGCGGGACGGGGTGAGCAGTTCTTC.

This clonotype was observed a handful of times. The J gene is TRBJ1-4, the V gene TRBV4-1; D may be TRBD1 (5 bases). The ends were cut back, 4 bases at V and 4 bases at J, with 10 bases in the middle. This CDR3 is 14 amino acids long. The germline V gene has CDR1 MGHRA and CDR2 YSYEKL. The CDR3 bases are TGCGCCAGCAGCCGGGGGTCCAATAATGAAAAACTGTTTTTT. This encodes CASSRGSNNEKLFF.

J is TRBJ2-3 and V is TRBV6-2 or TRBV6-3; D is ambiguous. Trimming took off 6 bases at V and 0 bases at J, with 4 bases between the two ends. This CDR3 has 12 amino acids. CDR1 is MNHEY and CDR2 is SVGEGT in the germline V gene. For the CDR3, the DNA is TGTGCCAGCAGCCATAGCACAGATACGCAGTATTTT. Translating gives CASSHSTDTQYF.

V is TRBV7-2 and J is TRBJ2-4, with 8 bases lining up with TRBD2. The DNA end lines up better with TRBJ2-1; the J call may be wrong. The length of the CDR3 is 16 residues. Per germline, CDR1 SGHTA and CDR2 FQGNSA. CDR3 loop: CASSLGLARSYNEQFF. CDR3 DNA: TGTGCCAGCAGCTTAGGACTAGCGAGATCATACAATGAGCAGTTCTTC.

The table lists this clonotype with many counts. V is TRBV7-2 and J is TRBJ2-5; D is uncertain. TRBJ2-7 matches the DNA end more closely, so the J call is doubtful. This CDR3 is 11 amino acids long. The germline V gene encodes CDR1 SGHTA and CDR2 FQGNSA. The chain's CDR3 is CASSLTYEQYF. CDR3 in DNA: TGTGCCAGCAGCCTCACATACGAGCAGTACTTC.

Many counts were recorded for this clonotype. The chain couples TRBV28 to TRBJ2-7, with 9 bases matching TRBD2. This CDR3 region has 14 residues. Germline V CDR1 and CDR2: MDHEN, SYDVKM. Losses at the gene ends were 6 bases for V and 1 base for J; bases not matched to a gene: 4. CDR3 nucleotide sequence: TGTGCCAGCAGAACTAGCGGGCGATCCTACGAGCAGTACTTC. Translation: CASRTSGRSYEQYF.

CDR3 DNA: TGTGCCAGCAGTCAATTGGGGGGAGTGACAGGGGGGAACTATGGCTACACCTTC. This translates into CASSQLGGVTGGNYGYTF. This chain connects TRBV2 to TRBJ1-2, with 9 nucleotides matching TRBD1. Germline trimming cut 5 bases from V and 2 bases from J; bases unmatched to any gene: 15. This CDR3 is built from 18 residues. CDR1 is SNHLY, CDR2 FYNNEI, per germline.

This clonotype was observed many times. The V and J genes are TRBV6-1 and TRBJ2-7, with TRBD1 matching 10 bases. V lost 6 bases, J lost 6 bases, and 11 bases stayed unmatched. The CDR3 is made up of 15 amino acids. Germline CDR1 and CDR2: MNHNS and SASEGT. This chain's CDR3 is CASSSHRDRGPEQYF. The DNA of the CDR3 is TGTGCCAGCAGCTCCCACCGGGACAGGGGCCCCGAGCAGTACTTC.

This chain joins TRBV7-3 and TRBJ2-6; D ambiguous. TRBJ2-1 matches the DNA end more closely, so the J call is doubtful. CDR1 and CDR2 from the germline V gene are SGHTA and FQGTGA. The CDR3 loop spans 15 amino acids. CDR3 protein: CASSLVGTSYNEQFF. CDR3 sequence (DNA): TGTGCCAGCAGCTTAGTGGGAACCTCCTACAATGAGCAGTTCTTC.

This chain joins TRBV20-1 and TRBJ2-1; 9 bases align to TRBD2. The CDR3 spans 15 residues. J lost 6 bases, V lost 5 bases, and 11 bases had no gene match. Looked up from germline, CDR1 is DFQATT and CDR2 is SNEGSKA (reference sequence). The CDR3 DNA reads as TGCAGTGCTCTACCGGCGGGGGGGCTGGCCAATGAGCAGTTCTTC. It is translated as CSALPAGGLANEQFF.

This clonotype was counted ten times or more. This chain links TRBV27 with TRBJ1-1; D might be TRBD1 (6 bases). V dropped 5 bases and J dropped 4 bases, with 11 bases sitting between them. CDR1 and CDR2 (germline): MNHEY, SMNVEV (reference sequence). The CDR3 has 13 residues. CDR3 in amino acids: CASSLRGSTEAFF. CDR3 nucleotide sequence: TGTGCCAGCAGTCTGAGGGGGAGCACTGAAGCTTTCTTT.

As to this clonotype: The conserved phenylalanine or tryptophan is not found at the CDR3 terminus, so this likely reflects a read error. It is unclear where the CDR3 begins or ends on the DNA, so no DNA is shown, and the CDR3 is as TCRdb lists it. The J gene is TRBJ2-7, the V gene TRBV6-1; whether TRBD1, the table's D call, matches the DNA was not checked. The germline V gene has CDR1 MNHNS and CDR2 SASEGT. The CDR3 numbers 15 amino acids, ends counted. The CDR3 here is CASSGQGGYGYTFGS.

This clonotype was seen only once. No conserved phenylalanine or tryptophan ends this CDR3, so it is likely a read error. It is unclear where the CDR3 begins or ends on the DNA, so no DNA is shown, and the CDR3 is as TCRdb lists it. This sequence joins TRBV7-8 and TRBJ2-6; the table calls TRBD1, which could not be checked here. The CDR3 is made up of 18 amino acids, end residues included. Germline values: CDR1 SGHVS, CDR2 FQNEAQ. CDR3 residues: CASSLLWGKEFLRAVLRP.

This clonotype was detected many times. The genes are TRBV5-6 and TRBJ2-3; TRBD1 aligns across 9 bases. Per germline, CDR1 SGHDT and CDR2 YYEEEE. The CDR3 spans 16 residues. The V gene end was trimmed by 1 base and the J gene end by 3 bases; junction bases not matched to a gene: 6. CDR3 loop: CASSLRWDRVTDTQYF. The CDR3 DNA reads TGTGCCAGCAGCTTGAGGTGGGACAGGGTGACAGATACGCAGTATTTT.

This rearrangement joins TRBV7-6 to TRBJ2-1; TRBD2 aligns across 7 bases. The last part of the DNA fits TRBJ2-7 better; the J call may be wrong. From germline, CDR1 is SGHVS and CDR2 FNYEAQ. This CDR3 has 14 residues. The CDR3 nucleotides are TGTGCCAGCCGCAGAAACGGAGACGGGGGGGAGCAGTACTTC. It specifies CASRRNGDGGEQYF.